These 9 T cell receptor beta chains came from one sample sequenced in a study of blood T cell repertoires in COVID-19. The assay was immunoSEQ multiplex PCR, and TCRdb's table has in-frame clones only and misses some. The sample consists of about 170,000 clones, approximately 82% of them appearing once. What was sequenced was peripheral blood. The receptors were sampled from a woman older than 75 with active or convalescent COVID-19.

The CDR3 loop is CASSQRGRPTDTQYF. CDR3 DNA: TGTGCCAGCAGCCAGCGCGGGAGGCCAACAGATACGCAGTATTTT. V and J are TRBV3-1 (or the pseudogene TRBV3-2) and TRBJ2-3; 8 bases are a match to TRBD2. V shed 3 bases and J 3 bases; nucleotides not matched to a gene: 5. This CDR3 contains 15 residues. From germline, CDR1 is LGHDT and CDR2 YNNKEL (reference sequence).

The V and J genes are TRBV5-1 and TRBJ1-1; maybe TRBD1 (5 bases). In germline, CDR1 is SGHRS, CDR2 YFSETQ. There are 14 residues in the CDR3. The germline V and J ends were trimmed by 0 bases and 3 bases, with 9 bases remaining between them. The DNA of the CDR3 is TGCGCCAGCAGCTTGGCGGGGGAGTACACTGAAGCTTTCTTT. It translates to CASSLAGEYTEAFF.

The V and J genes are TRBV5-1 and TRBJ2-1; D gene unclear. This CDR3 is built from 12 residues. V dropped 4 bases and J dropped 4 bases, with 6 bases sitting between them. Germline V lookup: CDR1 SGHRS, CDR2 YFSETQ. In DNA, the CDR3 is TGCGCCAGCAGCCGAGTTTACAATGAGCAGTTCTTC. It translates to CASSRVYNEQFF. The full variable domain, completed using reference TRBV5-1 and TRBJ2-1, is KAGVTQTPRYLIKTRGQQVTLSCSPISGHRSVSWYQQTPGQGLQFLFEYFSETQRNKGNFPGRFSGRQFSNSRSEMNVSTLELGDSALYLCASSRVYNEQFFGPGTRLTVL.

The chain employs TRBV28 and TRBJ1-2; weak D call: TRBD1 (6 bases). The CDR3 is made up of 10 amino acids. Per germline, CDR1 MDHEN and CDR2 SYDVKM. With 8 bases removed from V and 6 bases from J, the gap between germline ends came to 7 bases. The DNA for the CDR3 is TGTGCCAGCCGGACAGATGGCTACACCTTC. As protein: CASRTDGYTF.

The V and J genes are TRBV12-3 or TRBV12-4 and TRBJ1-5; D call uncertain. The CDR3 sequence is 13 residues long. The V end was cut by 2 bases, the J end by 5 bases, with 7 bases between. CDR3 DNA sequence: TGTGCCAGCAGTTTACGGGTAGATCAGCCCCAGCATTTT. Encoded protein: CASSLRVDQPQHF.

The CDR3 reads CASSYSRQGGVGEQYF. The CDR3 coding sequence is TGTGCCAGCAGTTACTCGCGGCAGGGGGGCGTGGGTGAGCAGTACTTC. The gene calls are TRBV6-5 and TRBJ2-7, with a possible D match to TRBD1 (7 bases). Per germline, CDR1 MNHEY and CDR2 SVGAGI. The CDR3 spans 16 residues. V gave up 0 bases and J gave up 7 bases, with 19 bases separating them.

V usage is TRBV25-1 and J usage is TRBJ2-2; possibly TRBD2 for D (5 bases). CDR1 and CDR2 from the germline V gene are MGHDK and SYGVNS. The CDR3 loop spans 16 amino acids. Trimming cost V 3 bases and J 5 bases, with 16 bases left between them. The CDR3 DNA is TGTGCCAGCAGTGATTCCGCGGTCGAGCGGACCGGGGAGCTGTTTTTT. As protein: CASSDSAVERTGELFF.

This chain links TRBV19 with TRBJ2-3; 11 bases line up with TRBD2. CDR1 and CDR2 from the germline V gene are LNHDA and SQIVND (reference sequence). J gave up 2 bases and V 6 bases, and 13 bases lay outside the gene matches. The CDR3 spans 18 residues. CDR3 protein: CASRSSGRAGFVTDTQYF. In DNA form, the CDR3 reads TGTGCCAGTAGGAGTAGCGGGAGGGCCGGGTTTGTCACAGATACGCAGTATTTT.

The V and J genes are TRBV25-1 and TRBJ1-1; possible D gene TRBD1, 5 bases. The ends were cut back, 3 bases at V and 0 bases at J, with 17 bases in the middle. This CDR3 has 17 amino acids. Germline lookup yields CDR1 MGHDK and CDR2 SYGVNS. The CDR3 bases are TGTGCCAGCAGTGATGGGGGGTGGACACCCATGAACACTGAAGCTTTCTTT. As protein: CASSDGGWTPMNTEAFF.